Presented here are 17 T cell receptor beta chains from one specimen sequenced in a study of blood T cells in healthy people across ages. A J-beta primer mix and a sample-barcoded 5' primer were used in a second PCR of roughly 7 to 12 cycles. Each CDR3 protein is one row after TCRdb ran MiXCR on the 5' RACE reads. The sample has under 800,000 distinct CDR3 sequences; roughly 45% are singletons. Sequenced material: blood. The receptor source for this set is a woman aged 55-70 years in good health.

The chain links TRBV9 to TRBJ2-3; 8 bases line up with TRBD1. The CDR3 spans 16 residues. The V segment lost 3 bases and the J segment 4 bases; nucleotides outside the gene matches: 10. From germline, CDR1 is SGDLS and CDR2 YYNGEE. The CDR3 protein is CASSGDRGRNADTQYF. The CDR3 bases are TGTGCCAGCAGCGGTGACAGGGGAAGAAATGCAGATACGCAGTATTTT.

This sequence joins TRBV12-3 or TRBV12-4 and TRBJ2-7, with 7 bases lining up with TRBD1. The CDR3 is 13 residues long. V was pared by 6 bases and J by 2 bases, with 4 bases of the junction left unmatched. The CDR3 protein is CASRRTGPYEQYF. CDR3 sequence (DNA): TGTGCCAGCAGACGGACAGGACCCTACGAGCAGTACTTC.

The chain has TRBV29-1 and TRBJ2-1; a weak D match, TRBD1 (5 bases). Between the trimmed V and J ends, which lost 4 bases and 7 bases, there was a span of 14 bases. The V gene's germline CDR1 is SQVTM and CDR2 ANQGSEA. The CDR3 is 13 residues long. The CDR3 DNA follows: TGCAGCGTTGCCCTTGGGGCCCGGAATGAGCAGTTCTTC. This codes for CSVALGARNEQFF.

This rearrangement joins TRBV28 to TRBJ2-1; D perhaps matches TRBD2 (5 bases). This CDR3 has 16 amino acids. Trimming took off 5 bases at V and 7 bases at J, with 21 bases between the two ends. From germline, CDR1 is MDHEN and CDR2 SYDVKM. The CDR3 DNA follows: TGTGCCAGCAGTCTCCTACTGACTGGCGGGCATAATGAGCAGTTCTTC. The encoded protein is CASSLLLTGGHNEQFF.

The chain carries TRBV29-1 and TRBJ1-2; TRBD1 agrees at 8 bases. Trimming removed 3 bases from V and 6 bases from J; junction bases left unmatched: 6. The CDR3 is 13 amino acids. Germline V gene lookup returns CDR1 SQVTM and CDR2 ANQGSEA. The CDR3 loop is CSVEEQGVHGYTF. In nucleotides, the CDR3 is TGCAGCGTTGAGGAACAGGGGGTCCATGGCTACACCTTC.

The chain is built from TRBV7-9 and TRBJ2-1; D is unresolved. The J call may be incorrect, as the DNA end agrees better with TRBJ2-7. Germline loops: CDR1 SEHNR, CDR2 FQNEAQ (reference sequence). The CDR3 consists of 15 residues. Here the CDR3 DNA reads TGTGCCAGCAGCTTAGCCCTCGCTTCCTACAATGAGCAGTACTTC. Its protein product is CASSLALASYNEQYF.

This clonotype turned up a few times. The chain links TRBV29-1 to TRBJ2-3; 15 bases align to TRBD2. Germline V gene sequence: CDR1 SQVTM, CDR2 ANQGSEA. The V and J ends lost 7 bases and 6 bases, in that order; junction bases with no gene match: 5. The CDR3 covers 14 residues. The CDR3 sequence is CSAGLAGGVDTQYF. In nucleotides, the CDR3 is TGCAGCGCCGGACTAGCGGGAGGGGTGGATACGCAGTATTTT.

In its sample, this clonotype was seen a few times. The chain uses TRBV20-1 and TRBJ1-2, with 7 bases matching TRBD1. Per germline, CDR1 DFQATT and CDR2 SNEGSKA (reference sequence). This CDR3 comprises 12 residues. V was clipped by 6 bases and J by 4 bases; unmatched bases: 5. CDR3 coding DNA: TGCAGTGCGGGAACAGGGGCCTATGGCTACACCTTC. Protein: CSAGTGAYGYTF.

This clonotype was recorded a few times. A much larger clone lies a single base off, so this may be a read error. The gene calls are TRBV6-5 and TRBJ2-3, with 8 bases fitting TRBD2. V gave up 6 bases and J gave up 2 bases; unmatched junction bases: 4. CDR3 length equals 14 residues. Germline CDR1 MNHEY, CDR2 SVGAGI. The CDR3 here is CASRNGLATDTQYF. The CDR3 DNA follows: TGTGCCAGCAGGAACGGACTAGCCACAGATACGCAGTATTTT.

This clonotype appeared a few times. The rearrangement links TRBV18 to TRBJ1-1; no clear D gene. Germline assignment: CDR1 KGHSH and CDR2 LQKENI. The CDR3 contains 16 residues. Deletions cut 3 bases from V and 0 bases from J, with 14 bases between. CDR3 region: CASSPQLGPMNTEAFF. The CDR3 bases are TGTGCCAGCTCACCTCAACTCGGACCTATGAACACTGAAGCTTTCTTT.

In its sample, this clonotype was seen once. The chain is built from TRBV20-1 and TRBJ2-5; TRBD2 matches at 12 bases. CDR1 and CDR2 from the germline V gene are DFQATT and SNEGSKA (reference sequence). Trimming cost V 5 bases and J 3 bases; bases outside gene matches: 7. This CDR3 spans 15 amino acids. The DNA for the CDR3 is TGCAGTGCTTCTAGACTAGCGGGAGTTAAAGAGACCCAGTACTTC. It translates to CSASRLAGVKETQYF.

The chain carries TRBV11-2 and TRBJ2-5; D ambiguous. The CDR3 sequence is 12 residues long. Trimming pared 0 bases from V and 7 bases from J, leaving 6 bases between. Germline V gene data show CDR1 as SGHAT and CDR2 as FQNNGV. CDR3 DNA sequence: TGTGCCAGCAGCTTAGATCGCGGGACCCAGTACTTC. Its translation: CASSLDRGTQYF.

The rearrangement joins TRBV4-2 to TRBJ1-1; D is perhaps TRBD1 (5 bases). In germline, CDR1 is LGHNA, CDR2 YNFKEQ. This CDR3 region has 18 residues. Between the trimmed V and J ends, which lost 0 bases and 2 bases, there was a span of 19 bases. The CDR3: CASSQDLGAGTYNTEAFF. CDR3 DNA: TGTGCCAGCAGCCAAGACTTAGGGGCCGGGACTTATAACACTGAAGCTTTCTTT.

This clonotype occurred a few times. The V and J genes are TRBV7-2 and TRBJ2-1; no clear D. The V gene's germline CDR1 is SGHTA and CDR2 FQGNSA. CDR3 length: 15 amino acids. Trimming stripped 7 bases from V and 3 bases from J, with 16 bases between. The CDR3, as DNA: TGTGCCAGCACCCTGGAAGTGGGTCGCTACAATGAGCAGTTCTTC. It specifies CASTLEVGRYNEQFF.

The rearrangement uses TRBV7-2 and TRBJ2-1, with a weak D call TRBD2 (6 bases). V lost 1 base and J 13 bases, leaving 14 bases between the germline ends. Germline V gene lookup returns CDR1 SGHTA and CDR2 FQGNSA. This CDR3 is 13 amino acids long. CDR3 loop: CASSLVSGETQFF. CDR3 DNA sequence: TGTGCCAGCAGCTTAGTTTCGGGGGAGACCCAGTTCTTC.

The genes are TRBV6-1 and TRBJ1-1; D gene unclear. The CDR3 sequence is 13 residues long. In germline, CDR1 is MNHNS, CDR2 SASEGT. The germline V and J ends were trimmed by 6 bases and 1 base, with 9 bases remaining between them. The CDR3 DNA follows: TGTGCCAGCAGGGAACGTCGGAACACTGAAGCTTTCTTT. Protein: CASRERRNTEAFF.

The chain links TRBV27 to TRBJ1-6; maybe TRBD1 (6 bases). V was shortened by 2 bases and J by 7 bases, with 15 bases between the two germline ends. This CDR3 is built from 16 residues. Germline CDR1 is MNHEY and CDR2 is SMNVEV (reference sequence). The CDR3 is CASSLASRGSNSPLHF. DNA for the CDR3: TGTGCCAGCAGTTTAGCGAGCAGGGGAAGCAATTCACCCCTCCACTTT.